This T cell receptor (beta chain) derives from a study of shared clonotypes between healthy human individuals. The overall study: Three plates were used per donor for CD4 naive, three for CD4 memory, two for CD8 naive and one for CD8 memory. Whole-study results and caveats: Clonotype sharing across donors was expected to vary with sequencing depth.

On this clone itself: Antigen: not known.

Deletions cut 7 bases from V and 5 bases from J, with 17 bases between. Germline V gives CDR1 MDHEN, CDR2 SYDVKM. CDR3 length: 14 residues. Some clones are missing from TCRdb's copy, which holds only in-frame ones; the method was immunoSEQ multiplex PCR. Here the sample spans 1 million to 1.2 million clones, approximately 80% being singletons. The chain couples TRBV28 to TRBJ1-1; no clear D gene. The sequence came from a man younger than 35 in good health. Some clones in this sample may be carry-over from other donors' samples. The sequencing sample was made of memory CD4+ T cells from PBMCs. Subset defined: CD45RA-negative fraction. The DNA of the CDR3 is TGTGCCAGCACCGCCCTAGGACTACGGACTGAAGCTTTCTTT. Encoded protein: CASTALGLRTEAFF. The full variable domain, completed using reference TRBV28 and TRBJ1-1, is DVKVTQSSRYLVKRTGEKVFLECVQDMDHENMFWYRQDPGLGLRLIYFSYDVKMKEKGDIPEGYSVSREKKERFSLILESASTNQTSMYLCASTALGLRTEAFFGQGTRLTVV.